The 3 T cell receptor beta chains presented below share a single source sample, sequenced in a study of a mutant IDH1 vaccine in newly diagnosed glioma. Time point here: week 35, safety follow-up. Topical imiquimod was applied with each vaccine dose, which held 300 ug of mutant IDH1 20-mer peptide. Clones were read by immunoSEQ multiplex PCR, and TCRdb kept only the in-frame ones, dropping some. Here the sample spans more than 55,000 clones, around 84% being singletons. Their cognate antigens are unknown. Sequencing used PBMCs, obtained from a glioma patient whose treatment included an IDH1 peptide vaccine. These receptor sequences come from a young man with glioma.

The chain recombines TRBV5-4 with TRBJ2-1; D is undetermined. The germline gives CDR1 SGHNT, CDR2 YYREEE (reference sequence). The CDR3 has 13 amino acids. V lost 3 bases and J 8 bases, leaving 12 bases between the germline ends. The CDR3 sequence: CASSSLEPHEQFF. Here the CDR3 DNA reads TGTGCCAGCAGCTCTCTAGAACCGCATGAGCAGTTCTTC.

Here the CDR3 DNA reads TGTGCCAGCAGCCCAGGGGGCAACACCGGGGAGCTGTTTTTT. This codes for CASSPGGNTGELFF. The chain links TRBV11-2 to TRBJ2-2; 8 nucleotides align to TRBD1. Trimming cost V 5 bases and J 2 bases; bases outside gene matches: 1. This CDR3 region has 14 residues. Germline V gene data show CDR1 as SGHAT and CDR2 as FQNNGV.

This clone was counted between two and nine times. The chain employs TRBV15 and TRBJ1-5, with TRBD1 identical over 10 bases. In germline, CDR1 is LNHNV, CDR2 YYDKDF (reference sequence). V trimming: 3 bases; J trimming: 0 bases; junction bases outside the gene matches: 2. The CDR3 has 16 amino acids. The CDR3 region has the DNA TGTGCCACCAGCAGGGGACAGGGGTATAGCAATCAGCCCCAGCATTTT. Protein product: CATSRGQGYSNQPQHF.